This is a list of T cell receptor beta chains from one sample in a study of cytomegalovirus exposure and HLA in healthy donors. This table comes from immunoSEQ multiplex PCR, and its TCRdb copy is limited to in-frame clones, with some not included. The sample contains approximately 160,000 clones, about three quarters of which appear only once. Sequenced input: PBMCs. These receptors all come from a female donor in good health and CMV-seronegative. The CDR3 runs from the conserved cysteine through the conserved F or W. Each record gives: D gene, clone size, V gene, J gene, CDR3 DNA, CDR3 protein. A D gene is named only where the DNA matches it firmly. The size field is filled for only some rows; it gives once, few, many or a size class.

.	few	TRBV11-2	TRBJ1-1	TGTGCCAGCAGCCCGGCAGGGGCCGCTTTCTTT	CASSPAGAAFF
.	.	TRBV4-3	TRBJ1-4	TGCGCCAGCAGCCAAGATCGGAAGCTGGAGAATGAAAAACTGTTTTTT	CASSQDRKLENEKLFF
.	once	TRBV21-1	TRBJ2-7	TGTGCCAGCAGCAAACTATCTGCGTGGACTAGCGGGGAGTACTACGAGCAGTACTTC	CASSKLSAWTSGEYYEQYF
.	.	TRBV18	TRBJ1-6	TGTGCCAGCTCACCTATGAGCTCCTATAATTCACCCCTCCACTTT	CASSPMSSYNSPLHF
.	.	TRBV14	TRBJ2-7	TGTGCCAGCAGCCAAGTAACGGGCGAGCAGTACTTC	CASSQVTGEQYF
.	.	TRBV6-5	TRBJ1-3	TGTGCCAGCACAGGGGACTACTCTGGAAACACCATATATTTT	CASTGDYSGNTIYF
.	.	TRBV9	TRBJ2-1	TGTGCCAGCAGCGGCCCTGGGAGCTCCTACAATGAGCAGTTCTTC	CASSGPGSSYNEQFF
.	.	TRBV19	TRBJ2-7	TGTGCCAGTAGTTTAAGTGGGACACACGAGCAGTACTTC	CASSLSGTHEQYF
TRBD2	.	TRBV12-5	TRBJ2-1	TGTGCTAGTGCGATAACGACTAGCGGGAGGTGGGGAGAGCAGTTCTTC	CASAITTSGRWGEQFF
.	.	TRBV19	TRBJ1-5	TGTGCCAGTAGTAGCAGAAATCAGCCCCAGCATTTT	CASSSRNQPQHF
.	.	TRBV9	TRBJ2-5	TGTGCCAGCAGCGTAGAAGTCCGGGGGACCCAGTACTTC	CASSVEVRGTQYF
TRBD2	.	TRBV7-9	TRBJ2-4	TGTGCCACCAGCGGGACTATGGAAAACATTCAGTACTTC	CATSGTMENIQYF
.	.	TRBV7-2	TRBJ1-1	TGTGCCAGCAGCTTAGCGCGTGTGACAGCCATGAACACTGAAGCTTTCTTT	CASSLARVTAMNTEAFF
.	.	TRBV6-6	TRBJ1-2	TGTGCCAGCAGGACCCCGGGATCACCCAACTATGGCTACACCTTC	CASRTPGSPNYGYTF
.	.	TRBV6-5	TRBJ1-1	TGTGCCAGCAGCCTCGGGGGAAGCACTGAAGCTTTCTTT	CASSLGGSTEAFF
.	.	TRBV5-1	TRBJ1-4	TGCGCCAGCACACGTTCAGGGGCGGATAATGAAAAACTGTTTTTT	CASTRSGADNEKLFF
TRBD1	.	TRBV19	TRBJ1-2	TGTGCCAGTAGTAGACAGACAGGGGGCTTGCGCGGCTACACCTTC	CASSRQTGGLRGYTF
TRBD1	.	TRBV5-1	TRBJ1-1	TGCGCCAGCAGCGGGTCCGGGACAGGGGACCAATTGAACACTGAAGCTTTCTTT	CASSGSGTGDQLNTEAFF
.	.	TRBV6-1	TRBJ2-3	TGTGCCAGCAGTGAAGCCGCCGGAGGGGCCCAAGATACGCAGTATTTT	CASSEAAGGAQDTQYF
TRBD1	.	TRBV10-3	TRBJ2-7	TGTGCCATCAGTGAGTCAGGGGGCGACTACGAGCAGTACTTC	CAISESGGDYEQYF
.	.	TRBV5-4	TRBJ1-2	TGTGCCAGCAGCTCCTGGGACCGAGCGGGTGGCTACACCTTC	CASSSWDRAGGYTF
.	.	TRBV28	TRBJ2-7	TGTGCCAGCAGTTTTAACAGGGTGGGCTCCTACGAGCAGTACTTC	CASSFNRVGSYEQYF
TRBD1	.	TRBV2	TRBJ2-7	TGTGCCAGCAGCCCACAGGGGTACGAGCAGTACTTC	CASSPQGYEQYF
TRBD1	.	TRBV6-1	TRBJ1-1	TGTGCCAGCAGTGAAGTCAGGGGGCGGGCCACTGAAGCTTTCTTT	CASSEVRGRATEAFF
TRBD1	once	TRBV4-3	TRBJ2-5	TGCGCCAGCAGCCAAGGTCAGGGGGCGCAATTGGAGACCCAGTACTTC	CASSQGQGAQLETQYF
.	once	TRBV6-5	TRBJ2-4	TGTGCCAGCAGTCCCGGCGGGCTAGCCAAAAACAGTCAGTACTTC	CASSPGGLAKNSQYF
TRBD1	.	TRBV10-3	TRBJ1-1	TGTGCCATCAGACGATCCGGGACAGAGGACACTGAAGCTTTCTTT	CAIRRSGTEDTEAFF
.	.	TRBV5-4	TRBJ2-5	TGTGCCAGCAGCTTGCGGGGGGCTCAAGAGACCCAGTACTTC	CASSLRGAQETQYF
.	.	TRBV6-1	TRBJ1-2	TGTGCCAGCAGCAGTGCACCAAACTATGGCTACACCTTC	CASSSAPNYGYTF
TRBD2	.	TRBV19	TRBJ2-2	TGTGCCAGTCGTAAAAAGGTAGCGGGGTACACCGGGGAGCTGTTTTTT	CASRKKVAGYTGELFF
TRBD1	.	TRBV7-2	TRBJ1-2	TGTGCCAGCAGCCCTGGGACAGCCTTCTACACCTTC	CASSPGTAFYTF
.	.	TRBV6-6	TRBJ1-1	TGTGCCAGCAGTTTCACCGGTACTGAAGCTTTCTTT	CASSFTGTEAFF
TRBD2	.	TRBV28	TRBJ2-3	TGTGCCAGCAGGGGAACGCAGGAGACTAGCGGGCCTGACACAGATACGCAGTATTTT	CASRGTQETSGPDTDTQYF
TRBD2	once	TRBV4-2	TRBJ2-3	TGTGCCAGCAGCCAAGTGGCTAGCGGGAGTGGCGATACGCAGTATTTT	CASSQVASGSGDTQYF
TRBD1	.	TRBV5-1	TRBJ1-1	TGCGCCAGCTTATCCGGGACAGGAATGAACACTGAAGCTTTCTTT	CASLSGTGMNTEAFF
TRBD2	.	TRBV4-2	TRBJ2-3	TGTGCCAGCAGCCAAGATTGGGTCGCGGGGGGAGGGACAGATACGCAGTATTTT	CASSQDWVAGGGTDTQYF
.	.	TRBV5-1	TRBJ1-1	TGCGCCAGCAGCTTGTCCAAGAACACTGAAGCTTTCTTT	CASSLSKNTEAFF
.	.	TRBV9	TRBJ1-2	TGTGCCAGCAGCGTAGGAGTAACAGGTAGCCCTTCCTATGGCTACACCTTC	CASSVGVTGSPSYGYTF
.	.	TRBV7-2	TRBJ2-1	TGTGCCAGCAGCTCTCTGACAACCTTAAGATACAATGAGCAGTTCTTC	CASSSLTTLRYNEQFF
TRBD2	.	TRBV28	TRBJ2-7	TGTGCCAGCAGCACGGGGGGGGGCGTGGGGCAGTACTTC	CASSTGGGVGQYF
.	.	TRBV7-8	TRBJ2-6	TGTGCCAGCAGCTTATACCTCAGTGGGGCCAACGTCCTGACTTTC	CASSLYLSGANVLTF
TRBD2	.	TRBV2	TRBJ2-7	TGTGCCAGCAGTCGGACTAGCGTTGGGGACGAGCAGTACTTC	CASSRTSVGDEQYF
TRBD1	.	TRBV7-2	TRBJ1-6	TGTGCCAGCAGCTTAGGGCCGACAGGGGTAAATTCACCCCTCCACTTT	CASSLGPTGVNSPLHF
.	.	TRBV5-1	TRBJ1-4	TGCGCCAGCAGCTTCTTGGACAGTTCGGCTAATGAAAAACTGTTTTTT	CASSFLDSSANEKLFF
.	.	TRBV29-1	TRBJ2-2	TGCAGCGTTCACAGGGCGGACACCGGGGAGCTGTTTTTT	CSVHRADTGELFF
TRBD1	.	TRBV6-5	TRBJ2-7	TGTGCCAGCAGTTCCTACTCGACAGGGAACTACGAGCAGTACTTC	CASSSYSTGNYEQYF
TRBD1	.	TRBV10-3	TRBJ2-1	TGTGCCATCAGCCGGGACAGGGGTTTAAATGAGCAGTTCTTC	CAISRDRGLNEQFF
TRBD1	.	TRBV16	TRBJ1-3	TGTGCCAGCAGCCCTTCGCGGGGACAGCGCTCTGGAAACACCATATATTTT	CASSPSRGQRSGNTIYF
TRBD2	.	TRBV19	TRBJ2-5	TGTGCCAGTAGTATAGCCGGGGGGGACCAAGAGACCCAGTACTTC	CASSIAGGDQETQYF
.	.	TRBV9	TRBJ2-7	TGTGCCAGCAGCGTAGAGGGGTACGAGCAGTACTTC	CASSVEGYEQYF
TRBD1	.	TRBV25-1	TRBJ1-4	TGTGCCAGCAGTGAGGGACAGGGGAGTGAAAAACTGTTTTTT	CASSEGQGSEKLFF
.	.	TRBV7-2	TRBJ2-5	TGTGCCAGCAGCTTTCAGGGAGGTCAAGAGACCCAGTACTTC	CASSFQGGQETQYF
TRBD2	.	TRBV7-2	TRBJ2-7	TGTGCCAGCAGCTTAGCGGGAGGGGTCTTGTACGAGCAGTACTTC	CASSLAGGVLYEQYF